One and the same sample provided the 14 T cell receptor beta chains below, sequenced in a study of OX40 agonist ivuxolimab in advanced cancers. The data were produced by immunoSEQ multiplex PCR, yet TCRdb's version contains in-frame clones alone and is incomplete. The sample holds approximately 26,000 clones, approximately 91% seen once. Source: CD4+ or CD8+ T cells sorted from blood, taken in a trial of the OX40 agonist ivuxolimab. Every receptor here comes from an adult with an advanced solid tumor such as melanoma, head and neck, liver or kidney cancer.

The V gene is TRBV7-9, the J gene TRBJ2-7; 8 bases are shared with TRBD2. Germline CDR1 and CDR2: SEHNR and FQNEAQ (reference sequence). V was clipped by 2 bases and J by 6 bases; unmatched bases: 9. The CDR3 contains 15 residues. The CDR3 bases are TGTGCCAGCAGCTTATCTCGGACTAGCTCGGGCGAGCAGTACTTC. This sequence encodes CASSLSRTSSGEQYF.

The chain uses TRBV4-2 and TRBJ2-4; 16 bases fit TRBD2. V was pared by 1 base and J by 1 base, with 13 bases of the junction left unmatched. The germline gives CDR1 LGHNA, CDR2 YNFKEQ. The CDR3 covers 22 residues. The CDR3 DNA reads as TGTGCCAGCAGCCAAGCCCTGTCTCCGGGACTAGCGGGGGGGCAGGCCAAAAACATTCAGTACTTC. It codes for CASSQALSPGLAGGQAKNIQYF.

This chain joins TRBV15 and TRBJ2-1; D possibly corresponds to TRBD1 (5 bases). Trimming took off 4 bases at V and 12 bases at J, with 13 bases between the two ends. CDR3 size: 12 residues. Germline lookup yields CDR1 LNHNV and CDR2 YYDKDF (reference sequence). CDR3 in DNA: TGTGCCACCAGCACTCACACAGGATGGCAGTTCTTC. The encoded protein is CATSTHTGWQFF.

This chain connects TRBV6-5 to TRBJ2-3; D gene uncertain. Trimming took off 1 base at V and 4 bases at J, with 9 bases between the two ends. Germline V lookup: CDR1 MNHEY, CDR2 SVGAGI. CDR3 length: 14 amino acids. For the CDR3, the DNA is TGTGCCAGCAGTTACTTTTCTCGCGCAGATACGCAGTATTTT. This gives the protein CASSYFSRADTQYF.

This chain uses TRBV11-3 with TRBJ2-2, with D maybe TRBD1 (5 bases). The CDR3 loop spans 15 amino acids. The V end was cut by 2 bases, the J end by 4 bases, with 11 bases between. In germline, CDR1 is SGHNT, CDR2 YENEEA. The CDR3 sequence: CASSLYQGPTGELFF. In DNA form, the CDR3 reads TGTGCCAGCAGCTTATACCAGGGTCCCACCGGGGAGCTGTTTTTT. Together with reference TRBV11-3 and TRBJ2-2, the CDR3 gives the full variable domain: EAGVVQSPRYKIIEKKQPVAFWCNPISGHNTLYWYLQNLGQGPELLIRYENEEAVDDSQLPKDRFSAERLKGVDSTLKIQPAELGDSAVYLCASSLYQGPTGELFFGEGSRLTVL.

The CDR3 protein is CASRGPMNTEAFF. The CDR3 DNA follows: TGTGCCAGCAGGGGACCCATGAACACTGAAGCTTTCTTT. The gene calls are TRBV2 and TRBJ1-1; possibly TRBD1 for D (5 bases). Trimming removed 6 bases at V and 0 bases at J, with 8 bases between. The CDR3 is made up of 13 amino acids. Per the germline V gene, CDR1 is SNHLY and CDR2 is FYNNEI. Full variable domain (missing parts from reference TRBV2 and TRBJ1-1): EPEVTQTPSHQVTQMGQEVILRCVPISNHLYFYWYRQILGQKVEFLVSFYNNEISEKSEIFDDQFSVERPDGSNFTLKIRSTKLEDSAMYFCASRGPMNTEAFFGQGTRLTVV.

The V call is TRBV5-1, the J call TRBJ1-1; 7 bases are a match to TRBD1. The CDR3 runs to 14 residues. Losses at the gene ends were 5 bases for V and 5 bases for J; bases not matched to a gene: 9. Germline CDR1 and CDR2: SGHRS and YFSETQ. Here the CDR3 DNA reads TGCGCCAGCAGTTTCACAGGGGACCCTACTGAAGCTTTCTTT. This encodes CASSFTGDPTEAFF.

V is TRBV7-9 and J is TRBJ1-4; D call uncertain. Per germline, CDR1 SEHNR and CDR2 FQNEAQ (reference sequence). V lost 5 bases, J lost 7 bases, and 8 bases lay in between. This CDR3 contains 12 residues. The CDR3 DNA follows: TGTGCCAGCAGCGCCAACAGTGAAAAACTGTTTTTT. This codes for CASSANSEKLFF.

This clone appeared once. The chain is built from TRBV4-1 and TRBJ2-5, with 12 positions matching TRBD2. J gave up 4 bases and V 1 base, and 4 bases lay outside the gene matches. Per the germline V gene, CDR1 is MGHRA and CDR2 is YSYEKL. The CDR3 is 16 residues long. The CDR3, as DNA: TGCGCCAGCAGCCAAGGGACTAGCGGGGTAATAGAGACCCAGTACTTC. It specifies CASSQGTSGVIETQYF.

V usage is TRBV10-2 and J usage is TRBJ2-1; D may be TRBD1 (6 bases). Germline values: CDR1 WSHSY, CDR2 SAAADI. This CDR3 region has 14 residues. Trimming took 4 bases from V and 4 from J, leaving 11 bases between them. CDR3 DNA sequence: TGCGCCAGCAGTGTGGGGGCAGAATACAATGAGCAGTTCTTC. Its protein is CASSVGAEYNEQFF.

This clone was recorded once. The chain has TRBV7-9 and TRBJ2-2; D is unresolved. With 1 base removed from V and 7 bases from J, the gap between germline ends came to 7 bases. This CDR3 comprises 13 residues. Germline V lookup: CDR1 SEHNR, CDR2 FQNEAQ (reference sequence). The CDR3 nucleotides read TGTGCCAGCAGCTTAGGGTTTAGCGGGGAGCTGTTTTTT. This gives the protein CASSLGFSGELFF.

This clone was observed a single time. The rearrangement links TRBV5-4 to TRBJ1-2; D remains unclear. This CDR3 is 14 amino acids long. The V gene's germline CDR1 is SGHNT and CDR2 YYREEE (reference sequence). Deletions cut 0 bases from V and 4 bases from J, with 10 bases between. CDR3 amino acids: CASSLAGGLYGYTF. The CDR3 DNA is TGTGCCAGCAGCTTGGCCGGCGGCCTCTATGGCTACACCTTC.

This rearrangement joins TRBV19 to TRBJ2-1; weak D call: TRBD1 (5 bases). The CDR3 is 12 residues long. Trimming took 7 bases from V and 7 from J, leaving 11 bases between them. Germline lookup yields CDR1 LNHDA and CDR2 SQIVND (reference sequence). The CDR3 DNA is TGTGCCAGTACGCAGGGTCGGAATGAGCAGTTCTTC. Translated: CASTQGRNEQFF.

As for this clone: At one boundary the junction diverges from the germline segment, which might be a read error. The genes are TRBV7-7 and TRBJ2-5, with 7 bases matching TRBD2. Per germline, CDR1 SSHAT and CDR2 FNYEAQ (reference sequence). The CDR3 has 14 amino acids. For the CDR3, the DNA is TGTGCTAGCAGCCAGTGGGGGGGGTCTGGGACCCAGTACTTC. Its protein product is CASSQWGGSGTQYF.